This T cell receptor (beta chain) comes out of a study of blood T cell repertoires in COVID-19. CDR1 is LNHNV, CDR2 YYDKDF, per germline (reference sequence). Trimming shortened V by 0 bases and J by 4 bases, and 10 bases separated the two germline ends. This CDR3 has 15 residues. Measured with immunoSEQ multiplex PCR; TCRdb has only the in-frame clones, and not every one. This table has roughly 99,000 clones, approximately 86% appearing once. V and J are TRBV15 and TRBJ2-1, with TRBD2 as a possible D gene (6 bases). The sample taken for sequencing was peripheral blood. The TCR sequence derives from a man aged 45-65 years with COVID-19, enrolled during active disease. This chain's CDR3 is CATSRDLAGYNEQFF. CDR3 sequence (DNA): TGTGCCACCAGCAGAGATCTGGCGGGGTACAATGAGCAGTTCTTC.